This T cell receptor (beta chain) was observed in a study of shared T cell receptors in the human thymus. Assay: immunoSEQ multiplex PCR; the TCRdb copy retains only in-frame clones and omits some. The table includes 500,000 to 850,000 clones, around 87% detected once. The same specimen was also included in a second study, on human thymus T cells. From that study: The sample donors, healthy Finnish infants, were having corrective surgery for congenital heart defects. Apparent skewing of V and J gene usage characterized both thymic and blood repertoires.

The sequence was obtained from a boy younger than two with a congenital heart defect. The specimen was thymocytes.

CDR3 sequence reads: CASRGQGVTEAFF. In nucleotides, the CDR3 is TGTGCCAGCAGGGGACAGGGGGTCACTGAAGCTTTCTTT. V usage is TRBV5-4 and J usage is TRBJ1-1; 11 bases line up with TRBD1. J gave up 4 bases and V 5 bases, and 1 base lay outside the gene matches. The CDR3 sequence is 13 residues long. The germline gives CDR1 SGHNT, CDR2 YYREEE (reference sequence).